These 10 T cell receptor beta chains originate from one sample sequenced in a study of blood T cell repertoires in COVID-19. The data were produced by immunoSEQ multiplex PCR, yet TCRdb's version contains in-frame clones alone and is incomplete. Among under 300,000 clones listed, approximately 79% were seen once. The sequenced sample was peripheral blood. The source is a woman aged 80 or over with active or convalescent COVID-19.

This chain connects TRBV5-1 to TRBJ2-7; D gene ambiguous. Per the germline V gene, CDR1 is SGHRS and CDR2 is YFSETQ. The CDR3 spans 14 residues. Trimming pared 0 bases from V and 0 bases from J, leaving 7 bases between. This CDR3 reads CASSLVRSSYEQYF. The CDR3 nucleotides read TGCGCCAGCAGCTTGGTACGGAGCTCCTACGAGCAGTACTTC.

CDR3 loop: CATKQGNNQPQHF. The CDR3 nucleotides are TGTGCCACCAAACAGGGGAACAATCAGCCCCAGCATTTT. The chain is built from TRBV6-5 and TRBJ1-5; 7 bases are shared with TRBD1. This CDR3 spans 13 amino acids. CDR1 is MNHEY and CDR2 is SVGAGI in the germline V gene. The V segment lost 10 bases and the J segment 3 bases; nucleotides outside the gene matches: 6.

This chain joins TRBV6-5 and TRBJ2-1; tentative D call: TRBD2 (6 bases). The CDR3 consists of 13 residues. The germline V gene has CDR1 MNHEY and CDR2 SVGAGI. Trimming took off 6 bases at V and 7 bases at J, with 13 bases between the two ends. Here the CDR3 reads CASSGLLFNEQFF. The CDR3 region has the DNA TGTGCCAGCAGCGGACTACTCTTTAATGAGCAGTTCTTC.

CDR3 bases: TGTGCCAGCAGTTTTAACGGCGGGCAGCCCCAGCATTTT. Amino acids: CASSFNGGQPQHF. The rearrangement uses TRBV12-3 or TRBV12-4 and TRBJ1-5; D is ambiguous. V was shortened by 3 bases and J by 7 bases, with 10 bases between the two germline ends. The CDR3 is made up of 13 amino acids.

This chain uses TRBV6-5 with TRBJ2-5; TRBD2 matches 8 bases. This CDR3 spans 15 amino acids. The germline V gene has CDR1 MNHEY and CDR2 SVGAGI. The J segment lost 5 bases and the V segment lost 10 bases, leaving 15 bases of the junction unmatched. This CDR3 reads CATKNKAGGRETQYF. The CDR3 DNA follows: TGTGCCACCAAAAATAAGGCGGGAGGAAGGGAGACCCAGTACTTC.

The chain has TRBV6-5 and TRBJ1-5; perhaps TRBD1 as D (5 bases). Germline V gene sequence: CDR1 MNHEY, CDR2 SVGAGI. V lost 6 bases to trimming and J lost 1 base, with 13 bases between them. This CDR3 has 15 residues. The CDR3 DNA is TGTGCCAGCAGCGCCGGAGGGGTGAGCAATCAGCCCCAGCATTTT. Its translation: CASSAGGVSNQPQHF.

The CDR3 sequence: CASSLAGWQGDSYEQYF. The DNA for the CDR3 is TGCGCCAGCAGCTTGGCCGGTTGGCAGGGCGATTCCTACGAGCAGTACTTC. The chain employs TRBV5-1 and TRBJ2-7; perhaps TRBD1 as D (5 bases). The CDR3 is 17 residues long. The V end lost 0 bases, the J end lost 1 base, and 17 bases lay between the germline ends. Germline lookup yields CDR1 SGHRS and CDR2 YFSETQ.

The V and J genes are TRBV27 and TRBJ1-2, with TRBD1 matching over 8 bases. This CDR3 contains 14 residues. Trimming cost V 3 bases and J 7 bases; bases outside gene matches: 7. In germline, CDR1 is MNHEY, CDR2 SMNVEV (reference sequence). The CDR3 bases are TGTGCCAGCAGTTTTCATGACAGGGGTGGTGGCTACACCTTC. Protein: CASSFHDRGGGYTF.

J is TRBJ2-2 and V is TRBV29-1; the D gene is possibly TRBD2 (5 bases). Germline V gene lookup returns CDR1 SQVTM and CDR2 ANQGSEA. The V end was cut by 7 bases, the J end by 0 bases, with 15 bases between. The CDR3 length is 15 residues. This CDR3 is CSATSGIANTGELFF. In DNA form, the CDR3 reads TGCAGCGCAACCAGCGGAATCGCGAACACCGGGGAGCTGTTTTTT.

This chain links TRBV13 with TRBJ2-7; TRBD2 agrees at 7 bases. Looked up from germline, CDR1 is PRHDT and CDR2 is FYEKMQ (reference sequence). V was pared by 3 bases and J by 1 base, with 12 bases of the junction left unmatched. The CDR3 covers 17 residues. In DNA form, the CDR3 reads TGTGCCAGCAGCTTCGGACCCCTTCAGGGAGGGTCCTACGAGCAGTACTTC. This sequence encodes CASSFGPLQGGSYEQYF. Variable domain in full (rest from reference TRBV13 and TRBJ2-7): AAGVIQSPRHLIKEKRETATLKCYPIPRHDTVYWYQQGPGQDPQFLISFYEKMQSDKGSIPDRFSAQQFSDYHSELNMSSLELGDSALYFCASSFGPLQGGSYEQYFGPGTRLTVT.